The clone carrying this T cell receptor (beta chain) was observed many times. What it binds is not known. V was clipped by 6 bases and J by 4 bases, with 9 bases between them. The length of the CDR3 is 12 residues. This specimen belongs to a study of CD8+CD57+ T cells in acquired aplastic anemia. About the study: Each DNA sample taken from sorted CD4+ and CD8+ cells came to about 3.4 ug on average. Study-level results: Fewer than 30 CD8+ CDR3 sequences were shared between patients and controls.

Researchers used genomic DNA as the template to profile TCR beta VDJ and CDR3. TCRdb reanalysed the reads using MiXCR and keeps one entry per CDR3 protein. This sample has about 170,000 distinct CDR3 sequences, with roughly 47% found just once. The sequence came from a human donor in good health. The rearrangement uses TRBV12-3 or TRBV12-4 and TRBJ2-5; a possible D gene is TRBD1 (5 bases). The sample comprised sorted CD4+, CD8+, or CD8+CD57+ T cells (not recorded which) from PBMCs. The CDR3 nucleotides are TGTGCCAGCAGCGGAAGGGGAGAGACCCAGTACTTC. Translation gives CASSGRGETQYF.